This TCR beta chain is drawn from a study of blood T cell repertoires in COVID-19. Study-level background: The origin of the acute and convalescent COVID-19 samples was the United States, Italy and Spain.

As originally analysed: Nucleated cell counts were estimated from reference gene primer amplification. Clones were sequenced by immunoSEQ multiplex PCR, and TCRdb holds only the in-frame ones, with some missing. V and J calls and clone size are those listed in that table; D and trimming were worked out from the DNA. The data hold fewer than 350,000 clones, with approximately 90% observed a single time. The germline gives CDR1 LNHNV, CDR2 YYDKDF (reference sequence). Trimming removed 5 bases from V and 3 bases from J, with 10 bases in between. This CDR3 region has 13 residues. Adults between roughly 18 and 90 years of age took part from 24 US areas. The study assigned cohorts using participant-reported clinical history.

The clonotype comes from a woman in her 30s with acute COVID-19. Sequencing was carried out using PBMCs or T cells enriched from blood (not recorded which). The rearrangement uses TRBV15 and TRBJ2-5; D is possibly TRBD1 (6 bases). DNA for the CDR3: TGTGCCACCAGCCCGGACAGCGAAGAGACCCAGTACTTC. It is translated as CATSPDSEETQYF.